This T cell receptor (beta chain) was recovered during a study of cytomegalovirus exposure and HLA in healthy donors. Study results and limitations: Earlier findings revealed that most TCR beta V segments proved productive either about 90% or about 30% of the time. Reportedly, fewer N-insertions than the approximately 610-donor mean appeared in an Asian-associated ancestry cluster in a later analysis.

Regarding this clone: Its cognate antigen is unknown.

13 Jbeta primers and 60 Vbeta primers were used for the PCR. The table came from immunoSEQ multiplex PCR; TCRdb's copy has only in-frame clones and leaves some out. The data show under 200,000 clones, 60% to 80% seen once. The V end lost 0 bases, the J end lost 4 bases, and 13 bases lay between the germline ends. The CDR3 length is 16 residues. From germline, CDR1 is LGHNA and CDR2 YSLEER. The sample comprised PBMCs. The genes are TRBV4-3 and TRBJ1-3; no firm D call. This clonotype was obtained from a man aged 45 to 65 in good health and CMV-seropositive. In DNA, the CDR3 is TGCGCCAGCAGCCAAGATTTTGGCATTACGGGAAACACCATATATTTT. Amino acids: CASSQDFGITGNTIYF.